The rows below give T cell receptor beta chains drawn from one sample of a study of patients and donors after allogeneic stem cell transplantation. TCRdb re-called the RT-PCR reads through MiXCR, storing one row per CDR3 protein. The data contain about a million distinct CDR3 sequences, roughly 18% of them singletons. Sequenced material: blood, either unsorted or a sorted T cell fraction (not recorded which). The receptors shown here come from a human donor who was either an allogeneic HSCT recipient or a stem cell or donor lymphocyte infusion donor (not recorded which). It is not recorded whose cells these are; they may come from a transplant donor. CDR3s include the opening cysteine and the closing phenylalanine or tryptophan. Fields, in order: V gene, clone size, D gene, J gene, CDR3 protein, CDR3 DNA. The D gene is left open where the match is weak. The listing skips clone size in some rows; elsewhere it reads once, few, many or a size class.

TRBV5-1	few	.	TRBJ2-2	CASREVGLAGELFF	TGCGCCAGCCGAGAAGTGGGGTTAGCCGGGGAGCTGTTTTTT
TRBV9	few	.	TRBJ1-2	CASSVQTGNYGYTF	TGTGCCAGCAGCGTTCAAACGGGGAACTATGGCTACACCTTC
TRBV20-1	.	.	TRBJ1-4	CSATGSNEKLFF	TGCAGTGCTACCGGGAGTAATGAAAAACTGTTTTTT
TRBV24-1	.	.	TRBJ1-1	CATTDLKQGIMNTEAFF	TGTGCCACCACTGATTTGAAACAGGGCATTATGAACACTGAAGCTTTCTTT
TRBV15	.	.	TRBJ1-2	CATSSFGSPDGYTF	TGTGCCACCAGCAGCTTCGGAAGCCCGGATGGCTACACCTTC
TRBV6-5	.	TRBD1	TRBJ2-7	CASSYSFRQGYEQYF	TGTGCCAGCAGTTACTCGTTTCGACAGGGATACGAGCAGTACTTC
TRBV5-1	.	TRBD1	TRBJ2-7	CASRADRGYSYEQYF	TGCGCCAGCAGGGCAGACAGGGGATACTCCTACGAGCAGTACTTC
TRBV25-1	once	.	TRBJ2-2	CASSEYRGDSGELFF	TGTGCCAGCAGTGAATATAGGGGGGACTCCGGGGAGCTGTTTTTT
TRBV10-3	.	.	TRBJ1-2	CAISGGRGEGYTF	TGTGCCATCAGTGGGGGCAGGGGAGAAGGCTACACCTTC
TRBV5-1	few	.	TRBJ2-5	CASRMTVIRETQYF	TGCGCCAGCAGAATGACAGTGATTAGGGAGACCCAGTACTTC
TRBV29-1	few	.	TRBJ1-2	CSVEGPGARDGYTF	TGCAGCGTTGAGGGACCTGGGGCTCGGGATGGCTACACCTTC
TRBV10-3	few	TRBD1	TRBJ1-2	CAIGVDAGTAITPYGYTF	TGTGCCATCGGAGTCGATGCCGGGACAGCGATTACCCCCTATGGCTACACCTTC
TRBV27	.	TRBD1	TRBJ1-2	CASSSRQGRYTF	TGTGCCAGCAGTTCGCGACAGGGACGCTACACCTTC
TRBV27	.	.	TRBJ1-2	CASSALGPNYGYTF	TGTGCCAGCAGTGCCCTTGGGCCCAACTATGGCTACACCTTC
TRBV7-6	.	.	TRBJ2-2	CASSPERSGELFF	TGTGCCAGCAGCCCAGAAAGAAGCGGGGAGCTGTTTTTT
TRBV24-1	few	TRBD1	TRBJ1-5	CATSEWGTGHEPQHF	TGTGCCACCAGTGAGTGGGGGACAGGGCATGAGCCCCAGCATTTT
TRBV20-1	.	TRBD1	TRBJ2-3	CSALMGQDKSSPDTQYF	TGCAGTGCTTTAATGGGACAGGATAAGTCTAGTCCAGATACGCAGTATTTT
TRBV5-1	.	TRBD1	TRBJ1-2	CASSLETDRDPYTF	TGCGCCAGCAGCTTGGAAACTGACAGGGACCCCTACACCTTC
TRBV11-3	many	.	TRBJ2-1	CASTLNDNEQFF	TGTGCCAGCACCCTCAACGACAATGAGCAGTTCTTC
TRBV2	.	TRBD1	TRBJ1-4	CASRRDSPLRGKLFF	TGTGCCAGCAGGAGGGACAGTCCATTACGGGGAAAACTGTTTTTT
TRBV11-2	few	.	TRBJ2-3	CASSEVGGGGGRDTQYF	TGTGCCAGCAGCGAAGTGGGAGGAGGTGGGGGCCGAGATACGCAGTATTTT
TRBV7-2	few	TRBD2	TRBJ2-1	CASSSRSGANEQFF	TGTGCCAGCAGCTCGCGTAGCGGGGCAAATGAGCAGTTCTTC